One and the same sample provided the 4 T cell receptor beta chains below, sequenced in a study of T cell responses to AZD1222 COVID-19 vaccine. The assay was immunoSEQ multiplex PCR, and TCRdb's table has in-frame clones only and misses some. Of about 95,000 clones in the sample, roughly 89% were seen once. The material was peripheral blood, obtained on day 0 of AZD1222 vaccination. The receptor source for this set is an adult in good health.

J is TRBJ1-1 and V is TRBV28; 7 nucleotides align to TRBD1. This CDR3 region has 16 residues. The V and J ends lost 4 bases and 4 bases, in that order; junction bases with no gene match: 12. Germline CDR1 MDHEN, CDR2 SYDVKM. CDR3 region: CASSSPQTGSRTEAFF. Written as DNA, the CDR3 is TGTGCCAGCAGTTCACCTCAGACAGGGAGTCGCACTGAAGCTTTCTTT.

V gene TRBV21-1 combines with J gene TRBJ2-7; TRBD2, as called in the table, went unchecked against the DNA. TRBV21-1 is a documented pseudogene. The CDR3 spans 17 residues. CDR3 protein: CASSNLTLGRECDEQYF. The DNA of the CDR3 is TGTGCCAGCAGCAATCTCACACTAGGGAGGGAGTGTGACGAGCAGTACTTC.

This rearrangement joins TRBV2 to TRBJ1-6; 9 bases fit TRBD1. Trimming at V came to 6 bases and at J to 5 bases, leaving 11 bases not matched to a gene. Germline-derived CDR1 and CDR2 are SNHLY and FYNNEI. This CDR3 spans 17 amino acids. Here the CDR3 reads CASRGFGTGFNNSPLHF. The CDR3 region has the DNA TGTGCCAGCAGGGGGTTCGGGACAGGGTTCAATAATTCACCCCTCCACTTT.

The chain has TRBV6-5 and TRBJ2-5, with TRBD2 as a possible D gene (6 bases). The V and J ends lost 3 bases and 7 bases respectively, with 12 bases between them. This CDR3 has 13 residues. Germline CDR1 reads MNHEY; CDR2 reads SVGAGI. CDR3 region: CASSYSGGGTQYF. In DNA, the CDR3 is TGTGCCAGCAGTTATTCCGGGGGTGGGACCCAGTACTTC.